Below, 29 T cell receptor beta chains from the same sample are listed, as sequenced in a study of T cells in Graves' hyperthyroidism and ophthalmopathy. TCR beta CDR3 sequences were amplified from RNA transcripts. The HTBI set primed first-round TCR CDR3 RT-PCR. One entry per CDR3 protein results from TCRdb running MiXCR on the multiplex PCR reads. The profile shows about 520,000 distinct CDR3 sequences, around 22% of them singletons. The sequencing input was blood. The origin of the receptors is a woman between 25 and 40 years old with Graves' ophthalmopathy.

This clonotype was seen at least ten times. This may be a read error, as it is one base from a much larger clone. The V call is TRBV6-4, the J call TRBJ2-2; TRBD1 agrees at 8 bases. The CDR3 sequence is 13 residues long. CDR1 is MRHNA, CDR2 SNTAGT, per germline. With V trimmed by 6 bases and J by 6 bases, 3 bases remained unmatched. CDR3 bases: TGTGCCAGCAGCCAGGACAGGGCCGGGGAGCTGTTTTTT. Translated: CASSQDRAGELFF.

This clonotype was seen at least ten times. This sequence joins TRBV27 and TRBJ2-4; 11 positions agree with TRBD2. CDR1 and CDR2 from the germline V gene are MNHEY and SMNVEV (reference sequence). This CDR3 region has 17 residues. The junction had 11 bases not matched to a gene; V was cut back by 5 bases and J by 5 bases. The CDR3 reads CASSPTRTSGQENIQYF. The CDR3 region has the DNA TGTGCCAGCAGTCCAACACGGACTAGCGGGCAGGAAAACATTCAGTACTTC.

This clonotype has more than one count but fewer than ten. The chain carries TRBV19 and TRBJ2-7; D may be TRBD1 or TRBD2 (6 bases each). V lost 6 bases, J lost 4 bases, and 16 bases lay in between. Per the germline V gene, CDR1 is LNHDA and CDR2 is SQIVND (reference sequence). The CDR3 sequence is 14 residues long. Here the CDR3 reads CASRSGGARYEQYF. The CDR3 DNA is TGTGCCAGTAGGTCCGGGGGCGCGAGGTACGAGCAGTACTTC.

The chain carries TRBV19 and TRBJ2-7; D perhaps matches TRBD2 (5 bases). Germline V gene sequence: CDR1 LNHDA, CDR2 SQIVND (reference sequence). Trimming shortened V by 3 bases and J by 0 bases, and 18 bases separated the two germline ends. This CDR3 has 17 residues. CDR3 residues: CASSIGSGSGSSYEQYF. In DNA form, the CDR3 reads TGTGCCAGTAGTATTGGTTCGGGGAGCGGAAGCTCCTACGAGCAGTACTTC.

This clonotype occurred a few times. The chain combines TRBV12-3 or TRBV12-4 with TRBJ2-2, with 13 bases fitting TRBD2. The trim removed 6 bases at V and 6 bases at J, leaving 1 base unmatched. CDR3 size: 14 residues. The DNA of the CDR3 is TGTGCCAGCAGCGGACTAGCGGGAGCCGGGGAGCTGTTTTTT. Its translation is CASSGLAGAGELFF.

This clonotype has at least ten counts. In nucleotides, the CDR3 is TGCAGCGTTCGACCAACGGGGACCCAGTACTTC. It is translated as CSVRPTGTQYF. The chain joins TRBV29-1 to TRBJ2-5; D gene unclear. This CDR3 is built from 11 residues. The germline gives CDR1 SQVTM, CDR2 ANQGSEA. Trimming removed 5 bases from V and 7 bases from J, with 11 bases in between. Full variable domain (rest looked up from reference TRBV29-1 and TRBJ2-5): SAVISQKPSRDICQRGTSLTIQCQVDSQVTMMFWYRQQPGQSLTLIATANQGSEATYESGFVIDKFPISRPNLTFSTLTVSNMSPEDSSIYLCSVRPTGTQYFGPGTRLLVL.

This clonotype was counted only a few times. The chain uses TRBV5-1 and TRBJ2-2; unclear D gene. CDR3 length: 13 residues. V lost 7 bases, J lost 6 bases, and 13 bases lay in between. CDR1 is SGHRS, CDR2 YFSETQ, per germline. CDR3 sequence: CASRPNPPGELFF. As DNA, the CDR3 is TGCGCCAGCCGTCCCAACCCACCCGGGGAGCTGTTTTTT.

V gene TRBV6-2 or TRBV6-3 combines with J gene TRBJ1-2, with 7 bases identical to TRBD1. The CDR3 runs 17 residues. The germline V gene encodes CDR1 MNHEY and CDR2 SVGEGT. The V and J ends lost 2 bases and 5 bases, in that order; junction bases with no gene match: 14. CDR3 region: CASSYLARQGGGYGYTF. The CDR3 coding sequence is TGTGCCAGCAGTTACCTAGCCCGACAGGGAGGGGGTTATGGCTACACCTTC.

This clonotype was picked up many times. This chain joins TRBV2 and TRBJ1-5; TRBD1 matches at 7 bases. J lost 6 bases, V lost 6 bases, and 14 bases had no gene match. CDR1 SNHLY and CDR2 FYNNEI come from the germline V gene. This CDR3 has 16 residues. In nucleotides, the CDR3 is TGTGCCAGCAGCCCCTCGACAGGGAGTATTGGTCAGCCCCAGCATTTT. Protein: CASSPSTGSIGQPQHF.

About this clonotype: The junction does not match germline at one end; this may be a read error. V is TRBV2 and J is TRBJ2-7; maybe TRBD1 (5 bases). The length of the CDR3 is 14 residues. CDR1 and CDR2 from the germline V gene are SNHLY and FYNNEI. CDR3 in amino acids: CASSESRVTYELYF. CDR3 in DNA: TGTGCCAGCAGTGAAAGCAGGGTCACCTACGAGCTGTACTTC.

The V and J genes are TRBV20-1 and TRBJ2-7; the match to TRBD1 covers 9 bases. In germline, CDR1 is DFQATT, CDR2 SNEGSKA (reference sequence). CDR3 length equals 13 residues. J was trimmed by 6 bases and V by 7 bases; bases with no gene match: 10. In nucleotides, the CDR3 is TGCAGTGTTACACAGGGGGCGCGGATCGAGCAGTACTTC. Amino acid sequence: CSVTQGARIEQYF.

This clonotype was seen at least ten times. This rearrangement joins TRBV14 to TRBJ1-1, with D possibly TRBD1 on 5 matching bases. This CDR3 contains 13 residues. Germline V lookup: CDR1 SGHDN, CDR2 FVKESK. V lost 8 bases, J lost 1 base, and 11 bases lay in between. The CDR3 sequence is CASSRGWNTEAFF. CDR3 bases: TGTGCCAGCTCGAGGGGCTGGAACACTGAAGCTTTCTTT.

About this clonotype: Just one base apart from a much larger clone, this may be a read error. Given the absence of the conserved phenylalanine or tryptophan at the CDR3 end, a read error is likely. This chain uses TRBV15 with TRBJ1-5; 7 bases match TRBD1. Trimming cost V 1 base and J 6 bases; bases outside gene matches: 6. Germline V gene lookup returns CDR1 LNHNV and CDR2 YYDKDF (reference sequence). CDR3 size: 15 residues. CDR3 DNA sequence: TGTGCCACCAGCAGAGGAGGGGGCGTAGGTCAGCCCCAGCATCTT. Its translation is CATSRGGGVGQPQHL.

Only a few counts were recorded for this clonotype. This chain joins TRBV4-3 and TRBJ1-1; TRBD1 aligns across 8 bases. CDR1 is LGHNA, CDR2 YSLEER, per germline. This CDR3 region has 13 residues. The ends lost 0 bases at V and 10 bases at J; junction bases unmatched: 4. The CDR3 bases are TGCGCCAGCAGCCAAGACAGGGGGCGTGGAGCTTTCTTT. Its translation: CASSQDRGRGAFF.

This clonotype has a count of ten or more. A much bigger clone sits one base away, suggesting this may be a read error. In nucleotides, the CDR3 is TGTGCCAGCAGTTCTCCGGACTCCCAAGGAGGGGAGACCCAGTACTTC. Amino acids: CASSSPDSQGGETQYF. V usage is TRBV6-2 or TRBV6-3 and J usage is TRBJ2-5; maybe TRBD2 (6 bases). V dropped 4 bases and J dropped 5 bases, with 20 bases sitting between them. From germline, CDR1 is MNHEY and CDR2 SVGEGT. The CDR3 covers 16 residues.

This clonotype was counted at least ten times. CDR3 nucleotides: TGCGCCAGCAGCCAAGACGGCAGTCAGGCTTTCTTT. Translation: CASSQDGSQAFF. The genes are TRBV4-1 and TRBJ1-1; D is uncertain. The CDR3 sequence is 12 residues long. Trimming left V 0 bases short and J 11 bases short, with 10 bases between. From germline, CDR1 is MGHRA and CDR2 YSYEKL.

In its sample, this clonotype was seen a few times. This sequence may be a read error, since a much larger clone differs from it by one base. V and J are TRBV11-1 and TRBJ1-1; the D is unclear. This CDR3 has 17 residues. Germline lookup yields CDR1 SGHAT and CDR2 FQDESV (reference sequence). Here the CDR3 reads CASSKLDFRVENTEACF. The CDR3 DNA sequence: TGTGCCAGCAGCAAACTCGATTTCCGGGTGGAGAACACTGAAGCTTGCTTT.

This clonotype occurred many times. The rearrangement links TRBV7-9 to TRBJ1-5; D is uncertain. V shed 5 bases and J shed 3 bases, with 5 bases lying between them. This CDR3 comprises 12 residues. Germline V gene data show CDR1 as SEHNR and CDR2 as FQNEAQ (reference sequence). CDR3 sequence reads: CASSTDNQPQHF. The CDR3 nucleotides read TGTGCCAGCAGCACCGACAATCAGCCCCAGCATTTT. Using reference TRBV7-9 and TRBJ1-5 for the parts outside the CDR3, the full variable domain is DTGVSQNPRHKITKRGQNVTFRCDPISEHNRLYWYRQTLGQGPEFLTYFQNEAQLEKSRLLSDRFSAERPKGSFSTLEIQRTEQGDSAMYLCASSTDNQPQHFGDGTRLSIL.

Many counts were recorded for this clonotype. Without the conserved terminal phenylalanine or tryptophan, this CDR3 likely stems from a read error. The chain carries TRBV7-2 and TRBJ2-7; the match to TRBD2 covers 12 bases. The V gene's germline CDR1 is SGHTA and CDR2 FQGNSA. This CDR3 has 14 amino acids. Trimming removed 8 bases from V and 3 bases from J; junction bases left unmatched: 5. Here the CDR3 reads CASRRLAGDYEQYI. As DNA, the CDR3 is TGTGCCAGCCGCCGACTAGCGGGGGACTACGAGCAGTACATC.

This clonotype was detected ten times or more. The rearrangement uses TRBV7-3 and TRBJ1-1, with 7 nucleotides matching TRBD1. The germline CDR1 and CDR2 sequences are SGHTA and FQGTGA. CDR3 length: 13 residues. The V and J ends lost 5 bases and 4 bases, in that order; junction bases with no gene match: 4. CDR3 DNA sequence: TGTGCCAGCAGCACTCACAGGGGCACTGAAGCTTTCTTT. Its translation is CASSTHRGTEAFF.

This clonotype was observed at least ten times. The rearrangement links TRBV12-3 or TRBV12-4 to TRBJ1-2, with TRBD1 as a possible D gene (6 bases). Trimming pared 4 bases from V and 4 bases from J, leaving 16 bases between. The CDR3 has 15 residues. This chain's CDR3 is CASSSPHKGVYGYTF. The CDR3 DNA is TGTGCCAGCAGTTCCCCCCACAAGGGGGTCTATGGCTACACCTTC.

This clonotype occurred many times. The chain links TRBV12-3 or TRBV12-4 to TRBJ2-7; D uncertain. The CDR3 has 12 amino acids. Trimming left V 1 base short and J 5 bases short, with 6 bases between. CDR3 residues: CASSLGVHEQYF. CDR3 DNA: TGTGCCAGCAGTTTAGGGGTTCACGAGCAGTACTTC.

This clonotype has a count of ten or more. CDR3 loop: CASSITYEQYF. In DNA form, the CDR3 reads TGTGCCAGCAGCATAACCTACGAGCAGTACTTC. The rearrangement uses TRBV5-6 and TRBJ2-7; unclear D gene. The germline V and J ends were trimmed by 4 bases and 2 bases, with 4 bases remaining between them. The CDR3 spans 11 residues. The germline V gene encodes CDR1 SGHDT and CDR2 YYEEEE.

The chain employs TRBV5-1 and TRBJ2-5, with 9 bases lining up with TRBD2. J lost 5 bases, V lost 4 bases, and 9 bases had no gene match. This CDR3 has 15 amino acids. Germline V gives CDR1 SGHRS, CDR2 YFSETQ. In nucleotides, the CDR3 is TGCGCCAGCAGCCCGGTGGTAGCGGGAGACGAGACCCAGTACTTC. Its translation is CASSPVVAGDETQYF. The whole variable domain, remainder taken from reference TRBV5-1 and TRBJ2-5, is KAGVTQTPRYLIKTRGQQVTLSCSPISGHRSVSWYQQTPGQGLQFLFEYFSETQRNKGNFPGRFSGRQFSNSRSEMNVSTLELGDSALYLCASSPVVAGDETQYFGPGTRLLVL.

This clonotype was recorded at least ten times. This chain joins TRBV4-1 and TRBJ1-1; D gene ambiguous. The V gene's germline CDR1 is MGHRA and CDR2 YSYEKL. The CDR3 length is 14 residues. The V gene lost 3 bases and the J gene lost 5 bases, with 13 bases spanning the gap. CDR3 DNA: TGCGCCAGCAGCCATGAGGGTGGCGGAACTGAAGCTTTCTTT. Its translation is CASSHEGGGTEAFF.

This clonotype was seen only a few times. A clone one base away is much larger, so this may be a read error. The chain combines TRBV6-1 with TRBJ1-3, with D possibly matching TRBD1 (5 bases). This CDR3 has 14 amino acids. The V and J ends lost 0 bases and 5 bases respectively, with 8 bases between them. CDR1 and CDR2 from the germline V gene are MNHNS and SASEGT. CDR3 protein: CASSEARGRNTIYF. The DNA of the CDR3 is TGTGCCAGCAGTGAAGCTCGGGGCAGAAACACCATATATTTT.

This clonotype was seen at least ten times. The chain is built from TRBV4-2 and TRBJ1-1; D is undetermined. The CDR3 contains 14 residues. V gave up 0 bases and J gave up 0 bases, with 5 bases separating them. Germline loops: CDR1 LGHNA, CDR2 YNFKEQ. The CDR3 DNA reads as TGTGCCAGCAGCCAAGATCTGGTGAACACTGAAGCTTTCTTT. This codes for CASSQDLVNTEAFF.

V is TRBV11-2 and J is TRBJ1-3, with D perhaps TRBD1 (6 bases). Germline V lookup: CDR1 SGHAT, CDR2 FQNNGV. The CDR3 is 17 residues long. V was cut by 3 bases and J by 4 bases, with 19 bases left in between. Written as DNA, the CDR3 is TGTGCCAGCAGCTTTTCATCTTGGGGGGCGCAAGGAAACACCATATATTTT. It is translated as CASSFSSWGAQGNTIYF.

This clonotype was counted many times. The rearrangement joins TRBV27 to TRBJ1-3, with 8 positions matching TRBD1. CDR1 MNHEY and CDR2 SMNVEV come from the germline V gene (reference sequence). The CDR3 spans 15 residues. V lost 3 bases, J lost 2 bases, and 3 bases stayed unmatched. This CDR3 reads CASSFRGQAGNTIYF. Here the CDR3 DNA reads TGTGCCAGCAGTTTCAGGGGGCAGGCTGGAAACACCATATATTTT.